This TCR beta chain appears in the sequencing data of a study of blood T cell repertoires in COVID-19. Study-level background: Specimens from acute and convalescent COVID-19 originated in the United States, Italy and Spain. Sources were T cells, B-cell-depleted T cells, or PBMCs; the material itself was cDNA or gDNA.

Authors' processing steps: How many nucleated cells were present was estimated from reference gene primer amplification. Clones were read by immunoSEQ multiplex PCR, and TCRdb kept only the in-frame ones, dropping some. The V and J calls and clone size come from that table; D and trimming were worked out from the DNA. The sample gives some 180,000 clones, under 85% of which show up once; around 7% is in the top ten. This CDR3 has 11 residues. V lost 4 bases and J 7 bases, leaving 10 bases between the germline ends. The V gene's germline CDR1 is DFQATT and CDR2 SNEGSKA (reference sequence). This clone showed up just once.

This TCR came from a human donor in a cohort sampled during active COVID-19. The rearrangement joins TRBV20-1 to TRBJ1-1, with a weak D call TRBD1 (5 bases). Sample: peripheral blood. DNA for the CDR3: TGCAGTGCTATGACAGAATTTGAAGCTTTCTTT. This gives the protein CSAMTEFEAFF.